A selection of T cell receptor beta chains follows, all from one sample in a study of Graves' ophthalmopathy and Graves' hyperthyroidism. MiXCR, run by TCRdb on the multiplex PCR reads, gives a single entry per CDR3 protein. The sample records about 620,000 distinct CDR3 sequences, about 20% being singletons. The source material was peripheral blood. These receptors came from a woman under 30 with stable Graves' hyperthyroidism. Some clones in this sample may be carry-over from other donors' samples. The CDR3 runs from the conserved cysteine through the conserved F or W. The D gene is left open where the match is weak. Some rows mark clone size as missing; the rest say once, few, many or name a class of expanded clone.

TRBJ1-6 | TRBV27 | . | TRBD1 | TGTGCCAGCAGTCAACGGACAGGGCGATATAATTCACCCCTCCACTTT | CASSQRTGRYNSPLHF
TRBJ2-2 | TRBV12-3/TRBV12-4 | few | TRBD1 | TGTGCCAGCACCAAGACAGGGGCCGGGGAGCTGTTTTTT | CASTKTGAGELFF
TRBJ2-7 | TRBV9 | many | . | TGTGCCAGCAGCGTAGCGGGGAGCGGGTCCTACGAGCAGTACTTC | CASSVAGSGSYEQYF
TRBJ1-2 | TRBV5-1 | many | TRBD1 | TGCGCCAGCAGACTCGGGACAGAGGAATACTATGGCTACACCTTC | CASRLGTEEYYGYTF
TRBJ1-3 | TRBV5-1 | many | . | TGCGCCAGCAGCATGACAGCTACTGGAAACACCATATATTTT | CASSMTATGNTIYF
TRBJ1-1 | TRBV9 | many | . | TGTGCCAGCAGCCGAAGCGGGGACGAAGCTTTCTTT | CASSRSGDEAFF
TRBJ2-7 | TRBV9 | many | TRBD2 | TGTGCCAGCAGCTCGTCAGGTTTTAGCGGGAGTATCTACGAGCAGTACTTC | CASSSSGFSGSIYEQYF
TRBJ2-7 | TRBV28 | many | . | TGTGCCAGCAGTGGAGGGGGCGGCTTCGAGCAGTACTTC | CASSGGGGFEQYF
TRBJ1-6 | TRBV10-3 | many | . | TGTGCCATCAGTGACGGACTGCATAATTCACCCCTCCACTTT | CAISDGLHNSPLHF
TRBJ2-7 | TRBV6-1 | many | TRBD2 | TGTGCCAGCAGTGAAATTAGCGGGAGACAATCCTACGAGCAGTACTTC | CASSEISGRQSYEQYF
TRBJ2-7 | TRBV20-1 | . | TRBD2 | TGCAGTGCCCTGAGAGCGGGAGTATCCTACGAGCAGTACTTC | CSALRAGVSYEQYF
TRBJ2-7 | TRBV10-3 | . | TRBD2 | TGTGCCATCAGCCCAGCGGGCGGGGGGTCCTACGAGCAGTACTTC | CAISPAGGGSYEQYF
TRBJ1-2 | TRBV5-1 | many | . | TGCGCCAGCAGCTTGGGAGAGGGACTAACTGGCTACACCTTC | CASSLGEGLTGYTF
TRBJ2-4 | TRBV5-1 | . | . | TGCGCCAGCAGAAGGGGTGACAAAAACATTAAGTACTTC | CASRRGDKNIKYF
TRBJ1-2 | TRBV27 | many | . | TGTGCCAGCAGTTTTGATGGTAGTGGCGGCTACACCTTC | CASSFDGSGGYTF
TRBJ1-6 | TRBV4-1 | . | TRBD1 | TGCGCCAGCAGCCGGATGGGGCAGGGGGGAAATTCACCCCTCCACTTT | CASSRMGQGGNSPLHF
TRBJ2-5 | TRBV29-1 | many | TRBD2 | TGCAGCGTTGATCGAGCGGGAGGGGGTAACCAAGAGACCCAGTACTTC | CSVDRAGGGNQETQYF
TRBJ1-2 | TRBV10-1 | many | . | TGCGCCAGCAGTGACTCTGGTGACCCGATGATCTATGGCTACACCTTC | CASSDSGDPMIYGYTF
TRBJ1-3 | TRBV12-3/TRBV12-4 | many | TRBD1 | TGTGCCAGCAGGCTGGGACAGGGCTTCCCTGGAAACACCATATATTTT | CASRLGQGFPGNTIYF
TRBJ2-5 | TRBV2 | few | . | TGTGCCAGCGAGGAGGAGACCCAGTACTTC | CASEEETQYF
TRBJ1-5 | TRBV12-3/TRBV12-4 | many | TRBD1 | TGTGCCAGCAGTTCCAGCCCCGGGACAGGGCGTAATCAGCCCCAGCATTTT | CASSSSPGTGRNQPQHF
TRBJ2-5 | TRBV12-3/TRBV12-4 | many | . | TGTGCCAGCAGTCTCCCGACCCTCAGGAAGACCCAGTACTTC | CASSLPTLRKTQYF
TRBJ1-1 | TRBV5-1 | many | TRBD1 | TGCGCCAGCAGCTTGGGGCAGGGGGAGACGGCTTTCTTT | CASSLGQGETAFF
TRBJ2-5 | TRBV12-3/TRBV12-4 | . | . | TGTGCCAGCAGTTCACTCGATCCCAGGAACCAAGAGACCCAGTACTTC | CASSSLDPRNQETQYF
TRBJ2-7 | TRBV5-1 | . | . | TGCGCCAGCCGGGAAGAGGTCTACTACGAGCAGTACTTC | CASREEVYYEQYF
TRBJ2-6 | TRBV28 | . | . | TGTGCCAGCAGTTCTTGGACAGTCTCTGGGGCCAACGTCCTGACTTTC | CASSSWTVSGANVLTF
TRBJ2-5 | TRBV3-1 | many | . | TGTGCCAGCAGCCAAGCTTGGGACCCGGAGACCCAGTACTTC | CASSQAWDPETQYF
TRBJ2-7 | TRBV28 | . | . | TGTGCCAGCAGTGCCCATGGGGACACATCCTACGAGCAGTACTTC | CASSAHGDTSYEQYF
TRBJ1-2 | TRBV2 | many | TRBD1 | TGTGCCAGCATTGGTGAAGGGGGCGCATCTAACTATGGCTACACCTTC | CASIGEGGASNYGYTF
TRBJ1-5 | TRBV6-1 | . | . | TGTGCCAGCAGTGTACAGGTAGGACGGCAGCCTCAGCATTTT | CASSVQVGRQPQHF
TRBJ1-5 | TRBV6-1 | . | TRBD1 | TGTGCCAGCGCCCCCCAGGGACAGCTAAATCAGCCCCAGCATTTT | CASAPQGQLNQPQHF
TRBJ2-7 | TRBV12-3/TRBV12-4 | many | . | TGTGCCAGCAGCGGGACAACTACCTCCTACGAGCAGTACTTC | CASSGTTTSYEQYF
TRBJ1-1 | TRBV7-2 | many | . | TGTGCCAGCACCCCCATCGGGAGGGAATGGACTGAAGCTTTCTTT | CASTPIGREWTEAFF
TRBJ1-6 | TRBV20-1 | many | . | TGCAGTGCTATGACAGGCCGTTCTAATTCACCCCTCCACTTT | CSAMTGRSNSPLHF
TRBJ1-1 | TRBV28 | . | TRBD1 | TGTGCCAGAACTGCCGGGACAGCAAACACTGAAGCTTTCTTT | CARTAGTANTEAFF
TRBJ1-1 | TRBV29-1 | . | TRBD1 | TGCAGCGGTCGACAGGGCTTGAACACTGAAGCTTTCTTT | CSGRQGLNTEAFF